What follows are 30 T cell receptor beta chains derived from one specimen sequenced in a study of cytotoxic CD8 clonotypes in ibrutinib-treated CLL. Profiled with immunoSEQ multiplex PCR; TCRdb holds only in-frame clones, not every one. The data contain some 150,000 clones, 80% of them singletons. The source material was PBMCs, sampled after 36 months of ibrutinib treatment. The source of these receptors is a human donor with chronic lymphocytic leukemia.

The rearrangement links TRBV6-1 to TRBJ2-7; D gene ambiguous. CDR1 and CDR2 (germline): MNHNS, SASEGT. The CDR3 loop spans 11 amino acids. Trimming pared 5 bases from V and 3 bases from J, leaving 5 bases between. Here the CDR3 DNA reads TGTGCCAGCAGTTGGGGCTACGAGCAGTACTTC. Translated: CASSWGYEQYF.

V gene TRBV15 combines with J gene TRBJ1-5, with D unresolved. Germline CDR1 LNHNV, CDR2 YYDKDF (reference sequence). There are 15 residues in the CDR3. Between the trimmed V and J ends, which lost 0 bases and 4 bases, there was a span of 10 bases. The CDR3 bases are TGTGCCACCAGCAGAGATGTTCGGGAGAATCAGCCCCAGCATTTT. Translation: CATSRDVRENQPQHF.

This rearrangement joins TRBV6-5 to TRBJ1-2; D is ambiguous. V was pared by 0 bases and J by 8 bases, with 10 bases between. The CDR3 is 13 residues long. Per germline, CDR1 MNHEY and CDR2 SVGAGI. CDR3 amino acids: CASSYSPSQGYTF. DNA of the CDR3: TGTGCCAGCAGTTACTCACCCTCCCAGGGCTACACCTTC.

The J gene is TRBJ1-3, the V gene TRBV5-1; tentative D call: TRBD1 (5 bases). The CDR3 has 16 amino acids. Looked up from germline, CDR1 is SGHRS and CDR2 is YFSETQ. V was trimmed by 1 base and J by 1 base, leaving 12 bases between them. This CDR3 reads CASSLMTGGSGNTIYF. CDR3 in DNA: TGCGCCAGCAGCTTGATGACCGGGGGGTCTGGAAACACCATATATTTT.

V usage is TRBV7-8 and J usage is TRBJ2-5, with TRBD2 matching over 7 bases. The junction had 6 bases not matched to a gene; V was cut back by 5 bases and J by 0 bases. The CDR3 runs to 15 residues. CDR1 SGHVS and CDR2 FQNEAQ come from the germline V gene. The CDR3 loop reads CASSLIAGHQETQYF. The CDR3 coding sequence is TGTGCCAGCAGCCTCATAGCGGGCCACCAAGAGACCCAGTACTTC.

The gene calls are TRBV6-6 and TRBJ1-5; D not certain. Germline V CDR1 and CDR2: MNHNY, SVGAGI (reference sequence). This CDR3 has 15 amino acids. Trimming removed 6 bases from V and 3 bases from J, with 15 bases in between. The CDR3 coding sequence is TGTGCCAGCAGCCACTACTATGGCAACAATCAGCCCCAGCATTTT. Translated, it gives CASSHYYGNNQPQHF.

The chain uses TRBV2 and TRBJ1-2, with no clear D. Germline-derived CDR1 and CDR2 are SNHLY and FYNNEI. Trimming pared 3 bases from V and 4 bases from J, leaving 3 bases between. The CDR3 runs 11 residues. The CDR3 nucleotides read TGTGCCAGCAGTGAGGCCTATGGCTACACCTTC. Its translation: CASSEAYGYTF.

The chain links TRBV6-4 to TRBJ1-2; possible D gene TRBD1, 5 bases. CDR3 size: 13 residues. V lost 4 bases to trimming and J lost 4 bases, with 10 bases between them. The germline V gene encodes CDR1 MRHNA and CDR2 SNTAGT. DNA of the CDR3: TGTGCCAGCAGTGCCCAGGGAGGCTATGGCTACACCTTC. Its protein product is CASSAQGGYGYTF.

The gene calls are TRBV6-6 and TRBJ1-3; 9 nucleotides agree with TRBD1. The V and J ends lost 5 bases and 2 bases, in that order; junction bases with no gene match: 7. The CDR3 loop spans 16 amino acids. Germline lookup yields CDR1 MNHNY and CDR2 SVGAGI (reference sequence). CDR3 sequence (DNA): TGTGCCAGCAGTCGAACAGGGGGCGTAGCTGGAAACACCATATATTTT. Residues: CASSRTGGVAGNTIYF.

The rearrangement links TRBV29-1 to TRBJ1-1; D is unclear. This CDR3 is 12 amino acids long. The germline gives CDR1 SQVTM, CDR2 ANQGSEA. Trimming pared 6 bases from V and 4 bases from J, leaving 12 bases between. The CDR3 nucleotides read TGCAGCGTCCTGGGGTCGGGCACTGAAGCTTTCTTT. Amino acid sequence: CSVLGSGTEAFF.

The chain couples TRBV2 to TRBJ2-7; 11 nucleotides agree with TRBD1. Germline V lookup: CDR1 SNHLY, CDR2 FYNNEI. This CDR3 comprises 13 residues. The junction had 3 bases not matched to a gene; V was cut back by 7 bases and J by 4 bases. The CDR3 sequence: CASKGDRGYEQYF. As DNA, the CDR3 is TGTGCCAGCAAAGGGGACAGGGGGTACGAGCAGTACTTC.

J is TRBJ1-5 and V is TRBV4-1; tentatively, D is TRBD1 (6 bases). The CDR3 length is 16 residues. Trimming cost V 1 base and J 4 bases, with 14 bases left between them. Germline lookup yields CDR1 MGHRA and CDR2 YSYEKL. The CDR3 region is CASSQVVGGPNQPQHF. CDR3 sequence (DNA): TGCGCCAGCAGCCAAGTAGTGGGGGGGCCAAATCAGCCCCAGCATTTT.

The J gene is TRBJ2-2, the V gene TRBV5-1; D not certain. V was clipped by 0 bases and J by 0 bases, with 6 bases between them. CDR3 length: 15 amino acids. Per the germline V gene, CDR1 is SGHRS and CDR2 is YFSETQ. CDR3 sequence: CASSLESSNTGELFF. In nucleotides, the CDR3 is TGCGCCAGCAGCTTGGAGAGTTCGAACACCGGGGAGCTGTTTTTT.

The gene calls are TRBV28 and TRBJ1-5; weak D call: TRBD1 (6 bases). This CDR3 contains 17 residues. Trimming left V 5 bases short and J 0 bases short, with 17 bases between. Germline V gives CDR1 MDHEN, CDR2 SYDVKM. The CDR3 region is CASSPSGQLYSNQPQHF. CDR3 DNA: TGTGCCAGCAGTCCTTCCGGACAGCTTTATAGCAATCAGCCCCAGCATTTT.

The CDR3 sequence is CASSPIIGELFF. CDR3 DNA: TGTGCCAGCTCACCAATAATCGGGGAGCTGTTTTTT. The rearrangement joins TRBV18 to TRBJ2-2, with D hard to call. Germline CDR1 and CDR2: KGHSH and LQKENI. The CDR3 loop spans 12 amino acids. The V gene lost 2 bases and the J gene lost 7 bases, with 5 bases spanning the gap.

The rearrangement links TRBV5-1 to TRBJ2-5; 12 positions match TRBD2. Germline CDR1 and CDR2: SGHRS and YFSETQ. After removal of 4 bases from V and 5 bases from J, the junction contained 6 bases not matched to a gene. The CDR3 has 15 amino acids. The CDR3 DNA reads TGCGCCAGCAGCCCTAGCGGGAGGGCCGGGGAGACCCAGTACTTC. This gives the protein CASSPSGRAGETQYF. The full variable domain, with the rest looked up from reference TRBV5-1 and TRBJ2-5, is KAGVTQTPRYLIKTRGQQVTLSCSPISGHRSVSWYQQTPGQGLQFLFEYFSETQRNKGNFPGRFSGRQFSNSRSEMNVSTLELGDSALYLCASSPSGRAGETQYFGPGTRLLVL.

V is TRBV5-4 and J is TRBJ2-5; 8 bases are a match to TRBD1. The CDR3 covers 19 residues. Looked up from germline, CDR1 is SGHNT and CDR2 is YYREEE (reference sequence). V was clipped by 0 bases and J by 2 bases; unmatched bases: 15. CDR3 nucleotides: TGTGCCAGCAGCTTGGGTGGATCCGGGACAGGAGGATTACAAGAGACCCAGTACTTC. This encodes CASSLGGSGTGGLQETQYF.

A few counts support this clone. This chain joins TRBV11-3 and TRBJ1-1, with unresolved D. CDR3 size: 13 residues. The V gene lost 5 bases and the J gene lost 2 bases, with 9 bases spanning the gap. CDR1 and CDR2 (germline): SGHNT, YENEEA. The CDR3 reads CASSTSVNTEAFF. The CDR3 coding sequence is TGTGCCAGCAGCACTTCAGTAAACACTGAAGCTTTCTTT.

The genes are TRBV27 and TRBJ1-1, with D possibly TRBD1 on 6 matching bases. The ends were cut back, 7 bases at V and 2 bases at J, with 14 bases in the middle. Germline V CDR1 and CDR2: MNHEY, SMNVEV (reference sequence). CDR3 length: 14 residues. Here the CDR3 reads CASTQGTPNTEAFF. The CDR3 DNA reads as TGTGCCAGCACCCAGGGGACACCAAACACTGAAGCTTTCTTT.

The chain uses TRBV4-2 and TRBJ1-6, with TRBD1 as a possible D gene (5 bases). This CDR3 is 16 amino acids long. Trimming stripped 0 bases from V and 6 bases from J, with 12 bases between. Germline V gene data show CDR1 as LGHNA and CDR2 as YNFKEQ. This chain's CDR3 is CASSQDGGTGNSPLHF. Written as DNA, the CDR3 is TGTGCCAGCAGCCAAGACGGGGGGACGGGTAATTCACCCCTCCACTTT.

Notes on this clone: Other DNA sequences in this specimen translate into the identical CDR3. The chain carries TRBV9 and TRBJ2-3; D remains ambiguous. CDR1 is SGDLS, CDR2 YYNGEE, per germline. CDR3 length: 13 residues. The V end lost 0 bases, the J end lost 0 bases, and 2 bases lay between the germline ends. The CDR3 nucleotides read TGTGCCAGCAGCGTAGTGAGCACAGATACGCAGTATTTT. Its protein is CASSVVSTDTQYF.

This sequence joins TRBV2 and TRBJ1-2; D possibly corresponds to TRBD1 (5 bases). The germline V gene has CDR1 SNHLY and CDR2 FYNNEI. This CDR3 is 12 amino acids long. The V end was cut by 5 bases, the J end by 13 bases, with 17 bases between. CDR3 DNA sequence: TGTGCCAGCAGTTCTGACAGCTCTCGTGTCACCTTC. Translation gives CASSSDSSRVTF.

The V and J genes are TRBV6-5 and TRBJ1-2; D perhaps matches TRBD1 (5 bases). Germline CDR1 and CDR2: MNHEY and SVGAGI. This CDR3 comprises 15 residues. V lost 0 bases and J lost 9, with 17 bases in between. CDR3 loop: CASSYSFNRGESYTF. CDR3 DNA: TGTGCCAGCAGTTACTCGTTTAATAGGGGTGAGAGCTACACCTTC.

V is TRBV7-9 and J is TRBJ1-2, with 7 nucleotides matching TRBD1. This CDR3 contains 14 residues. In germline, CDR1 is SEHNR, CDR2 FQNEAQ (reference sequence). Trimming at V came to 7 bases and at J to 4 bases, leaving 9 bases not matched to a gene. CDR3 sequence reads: CASTVRTGPYGYTF. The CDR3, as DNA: TGTGCCAGCACCGTCCGGACAGGACCCTATGGCTACACCTTC.

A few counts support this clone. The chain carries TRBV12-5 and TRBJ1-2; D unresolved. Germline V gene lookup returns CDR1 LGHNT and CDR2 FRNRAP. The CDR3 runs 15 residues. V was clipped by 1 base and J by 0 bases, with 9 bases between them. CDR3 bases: TGTGCTAGTGGTTTGGACCAGTTAGCTAACTATGGCTACACCTTC. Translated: CASGLDQLANYGYTF.

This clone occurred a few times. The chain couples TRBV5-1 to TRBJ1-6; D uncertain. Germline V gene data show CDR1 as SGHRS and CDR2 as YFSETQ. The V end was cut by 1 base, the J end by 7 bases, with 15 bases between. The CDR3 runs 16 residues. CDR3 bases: TGCGCCAGCAGCTTGAGGACCTACGTCTCCAATTCACCCCTCCACTTT. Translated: CASSLRTYVSNSPLHF.

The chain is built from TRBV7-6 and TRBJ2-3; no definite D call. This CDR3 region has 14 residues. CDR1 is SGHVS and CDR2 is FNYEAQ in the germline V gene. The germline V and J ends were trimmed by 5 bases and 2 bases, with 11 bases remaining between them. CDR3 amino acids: CASSLSGPTDTQYF. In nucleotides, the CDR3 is TGTGCCAGCAGCCTTTCCGGACCCACAGATACGCAGTATTTT.

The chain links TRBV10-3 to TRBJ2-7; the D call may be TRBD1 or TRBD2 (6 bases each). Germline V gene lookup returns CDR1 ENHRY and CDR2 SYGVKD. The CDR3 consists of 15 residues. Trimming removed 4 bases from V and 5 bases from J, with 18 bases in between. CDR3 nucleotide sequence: TGTGCCATCAGTGGGCGGGGACAAGGGGTCGACGAGCAGTACTTC. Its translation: CAISGRGQGVDEQYF.

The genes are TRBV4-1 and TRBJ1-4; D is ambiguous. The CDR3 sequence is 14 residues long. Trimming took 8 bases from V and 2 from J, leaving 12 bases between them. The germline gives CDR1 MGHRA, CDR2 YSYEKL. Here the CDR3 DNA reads TGCGCCAGCGGCATGGTTCTGACTAATGAAAAACTGTTTTTT. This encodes CASGMVLTNEKLFF.

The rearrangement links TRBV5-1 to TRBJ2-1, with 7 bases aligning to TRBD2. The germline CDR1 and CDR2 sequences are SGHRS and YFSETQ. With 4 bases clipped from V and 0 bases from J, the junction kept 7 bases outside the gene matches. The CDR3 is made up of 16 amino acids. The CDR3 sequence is CASSREAASSYNEQFF. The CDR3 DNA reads TGCGCCAGCAGCCGGGAGGCGGCGAGCTCCTACAATGAGCAGTTCTTC.